This T cell receptor (beta chain) is from a study of CD8+CD57+ T cells in acquired aplastic anemia. Turning to the study itself: The sorted CD4+ and CD8+ cells yielded an average around 3.2 ug of DNA. Healthy donor sequencing depth: 8.5 million to 10.8 million CD4+, fewer than 13 million CD8+ reads. Study results and caveats: It was found that twenty-nine CD8+ CDR3 sequences were shared between patients and controls. In CD8+ cells, Simpson's diversity showed no significant difference between patients and controls.

The CDR3 has 13 residues. Between the trimmed V and J ends, which lost 5 bases and 4 bases, there was a span of 9 bases. Germline lookup yields CDR1 KGHDR and CDR2 SFDVKD. On this clonotype itself: The antigen remains undetermined.

The template used for profiling TCR beta VDJ and CDR3 was genomic DNA. TCRdb re-analysed the reads in MiXCR, keeping a single row per CDR3 protein. The sample has roughly 160,000 distinct CDR3 sequences, 55% to 80% seen once; the top ten hold under 50%. Sequencing input: sorted CD4+, CD8+, or CD8+CD57+ T cells (not recorded which) from PBMCs. The V call is TRBV24-1, the J call TRBJ2-3; the D gene is possibly TRBD1 (5 bases). This TCR was sampled from a human donor in good health. CDR3 DNA sequence: TGTGCCACCAGTGCTACAGGCGCAGATACGCAGTATTTT. This sequence encodes CATSATGADTQYF.